What follows is one TCR beta chain and its context. Its target is not known. The sample comes from a study of cytomegalovirus exposure and HLA in healthy donors. General observations from the study: Association of roughly 18,000 TCR beta sequences with HLA alleles was found at 0.05 false discovery rate in a later analysis. Cytomegalovirus association was assigned to over 150 TCR beta chains.

Primers included in the PCR were 60 Vbeta and 13 Jbeta primers. Original data processing: Some 11 million of the about 80 million unique TCR beta chains counted in a later analysis were shared. The protocol was immunoSEQ multiplex PCR, while the TCRdb copy is restricted to in-frame clones and leaves out a portion. Clone size and V and J calls were adopted from that table, with D and trimming inferred from the DNA. The sample has about 170,000 clones; about 79% are singletons. The CDR3 loop spans 13 amino acids. Per germline, CDR1 GTSNPN and CDR2 SVGIG (reference sequence). Each donor was nominally healthy when sampled (though unrecorded immune exposures were likely).

This TCR was recovered from a female donor in good health and CMV-seronegative. The sequencing input was PBMCs. The V and J genes are TRBV30 and TRBJ2-5; D possibly corresponds to TRBD1 (7 bases). The J call is uncertain, as TRBJ2-7 better fits the DNA end. CDR3 loop: CAWTRQGLYEQYF. The DNA for the CDR3 is TGTGCCTGGACGAGACAGGGACTCTACGAGCAGTACTTC.